This TCR beta chain derives from a study of blood T cell repertoires in COVID-19. Looking at the study overall: The United States, Italy and Spain supplied acute and convalescent COVID-19 samples.

The repertoire was sequenced with immunoSEQ multiplex PCR; TCRdb's copy has only in-frame clones and lacks some. Seen here are more than 15,000 clones, approximately 90% observed once, and the top ten hold about 16%. The V and J ends lost 5 bases and 7 bases respectively, with 14 bases between them. This CDR3 has 13 amino acids. Germline loops: CDR1 SEHNR, CDR2 FQNEAQ (reference sequence). This sequence originates from a human donor with active COVID-19. The donor label of this sample is uncertain. The sequenced sample consisted of peripheral blood. The V call is TRBV7-9, the J call TRBJ2-5; D ambiguous. In DNA, the CDR3 is TGTGCCAGCAGCCCGGGTTTAACTGGGACCCAGTACTTC. Amino acids: CASSPGLTGTQYF.